The 5 T cell receptor beta chains in this list originate from one sample, sequenced in a study of blood T cell repertoires in COVID-19. Assay: immunoSEQ multiplex PCR; the TCRdb copy retains only in-frame clones and omits some. Here the sample spans about 400,000 clones, 75% to 90% being singletons. The sequenced sample consisted of peripheral blood. These receptors all stem from a woman younger than 45 with acute or convalescent COVID-19.

The rearrangement links TRBV18 to TRBJ1-5, with 7 bases fitting TRBD1. J was trimmed by 1 base and V by 6 bases; bases with no gene match: 6. The V gene's germline CDR1 is KGHSH and CDR2 LQKENI. The CDR3 is 15 residues long. CDR3 region: CASSATGMSNQPQHF. CDR3 DNA: TGTGCCAGCTCCGCGACAGGGATGAGCAATCAGCCCCAGCATTTT. The full variable domain, with the rest looked up from reference TRBV18 and TRBJ1-5, is NAGVMQNPRHLVRRRGQEARLRCSPMKGHSHVYWYRQLPEEGLKFMVYLQKENIIDESGMPKERFSAEFPKEGPSILRIQQVVRGDSAAYFCASSATGMSNQPQHFGDGTRLSIL.

The chain has TRBV27 and TRBJ2-3; D might be TRBD2 (5 bases). V gave up 4 bases and J gave up 5 bases, with 13 bases separating them. This CDR3 spans 14 amino acids. CDR1 and CDR2 from the germline V gene are MNHEY and SMNVEV (reference sequence). The CDR3 DNA is TGTGCCAGCAGTTATGGGAGTCGGGGAGATACGCAGTATTTT. Amino acids: CASSYGSRGDTQYF.

This clone showed up just a few times. The chain is built from TRBV14 and TRBJ1-2; D is unclear. This CDR3 has 16 amino acids. Trimming stripped 0 bases from V and 3 bases from J, with 14 bases between. Per the germline V gene, CDR1 is SGHDN and CDR2 is FVKESK. For the CDR3, the DNA is TGTGCCAGCAGCCAAGATGGTTCCCGAAGCTACTATGGCTACACCTTC. Translation: CASSQDGSRSYYGYTF.

This clone has only one observation. The same CDR3 also results from other DNA sequences found in this sample. The genes are TRBV9 and TRBJ2-2; possible D gene TRBD1, 5 bases. Germline CDR1 SGDLS, CDR2 YYNGEE. This CDR3 contains 14 residues. The V end lost 3 bases, the J end lost 1 base, and 7 bases lay between the germline ends. The DNA for the CDR3 is TGTGCCAGCAGCGAAACAGGGAACACCGGGGAGCTGTTTTTT. As protein: CASSETGNTGELFF.

This clone was recorded only once. The V and J genes are TRBV5-4 and TRBJ1-2, with D unclear. Germline CDR1 reads SGHNT; CDR2 reads YYREEE (reference sequence). The CDR3 spans 14 residues. V dropped 4 bases and J dropped 4 bases, with 14 bases sitting between them. In DNA form, the CDR3 reads TGTGCCAGCAGCCCAACAACAGAAATCTATGGCTACACCTTC. Translated: CASSPTTEIYGYTF.